This entry lists 4 T cell receptor beta chains sequenced from one sample in a study of T cells in Graves' hyperthyroidism and ophthalmopathy. Amplified TCR beta CDR3 regions derived from RNA transcripts. Primed by the HTBI set, a first-round RT-PCR was run on the TCR CDR3. TCRdb reprocessed the multiplex PCR reads with MiXCR, giving one entry per CDR3 protein. The repertoire includes around 600,000 distinct CDR3 sequences, approximately 14% of them detected once, and 7.3% sits in the top ten. Material: blood. The receptors originated from a woman under 40 with Graves' hyperthyroidism.

This clonotype was counted many times. This chain joins TRBV3-1 and TRBJ1-3; D call uncertain. V was clipped by 5 bases and J by 0 bases, with 20 bases between them. The CDR3 is 18 amino acids. CDR1 LGHDT and CDR2 YNNKEL come from the germline V gene (reference sequence). Here the CDR3 reads CASSFSTAGSFSGNTIYF. The CDR3 bases are TGTGCCAGCAGCTTTTCTACGGCCGGGTCCTTCTCTGGAAACACCATATATTTT.

The rearrangement uses TRBV20-1 and TRBJ2-2; 15 positions agree with TRBD2. V was pared by 4 bases and J by 5 bases, with 5 bases of the junction left unmatched. The CDR3 contains 16 residues. Germline V gene lookup returns CDR1 DFQATT and CDR2 SNEGSKA (reference sequence). In nucleotides, the CDR3 is TGCAGTGCTACTGGGGGACTAGCGGGAGGAACCGGGGAGCTGTTTTTT. It is translated as CSATGGLAGGTGELFF.

This sequence joins TRBV3-1 and TRBJ2-1; D remains ambiguous. Trimming shortened V by 4 bases and J by 3 bases, and 19 bases separated the two germline ends. The CDR3 spans 17 residues. Looked up from germline, CDR1 is LGHDT and CDR2 is YNNKEL (reference sequence). The CDR3 nucleotides are TGTGCCAGCAGCCCGCCCGACGCCGCGCGGTACTACAATGAGCAGTTCTTC. Translating it yields CASSPPDAARYYNEQFF.

This clonotype was observed at least ten times. The rearrangement uses TRBV28 and TRBJ2-4; D gene unclear. V was clipped by 4 bases and J by 0 bases, with 10 bases between them. CDR1 is MDHEN, CDR2 SYDVKM, per germline. The CDR3 runs to 15 residues. CDR3 DNA: TGTGCCAGCAGTTCGGCAGCCCTAGCCAAAAACATTCAGTACTTC. Translating gives CASSSAALAKNIQYF.